This passage covers 7 T cell receptor beta chains from one sample sequenced in a study of regulatory T cells in long-lasting Graves disease (dated by TCRdb to the early 2020s). Taken with the paper, the label for time point translates to: newly diagnosed GD, antithyroid drugs for less than 3 months. RNA was extracted from PBMCs in TRIzol for both TCR sequencing and RNA sequencing. Library construction relied on multiplex PCR. The sequencing machine was an Illumina HiSeq 4000. To build TCR beta libraries, CDR3 regions were amplified by Arm-PCR using iRepertoire HTBI primers. TCRdb trimmed public reads at Q25 via fastp, called clones via MiXCR and kept in-frame beta chains. Rows merge per CDR3 protein into single entries with the most common DNA and genes. This sample gives hundreds of thousands of distinct CDR3 sequences in total; about 16% of them show up just once. More than 20% of the sample is in the top ten clones.

The same data also contributed to another study, on T cells in Graves' hyperthyroidism and ophthalmopathy.

Sequencing used peripheral blood mononuclear cells (PBMCs), obtained at new diagnosis, from a patient treated with antithyroid drugs. These receptors were taken from a woman aged 35 to 59 with Graves disease. Donor details come from another sample of the same person, matched by shared clones.

This clonotype was seen repeatedly, ten times or more. The chain recombines TRBV30 with TRBJ1-2, with D possibly being TRBD1 (6 bases). V lost 7 bases and J 2 bases, leaving 11 bases between the germline ends. There are 12 residues in the CDR3. The germline CDR1 and CDR2 sequences are GTSNPN and SVGIG (reference sequence). This CDR3 reads CAFRRGNYGYTF. The CDR3 coding sequence is TGTGCCTTCCGCAGGGGCAACTATGGCTACACCTTC.

The genes are TRBV6-1 and TRBJ2-7; D gene unclear. CDR1 and CDR2 from the germline V gene are MNHNS and SASEGT. V lost 7 bases and J lost 3, with 10 bases in between. The CDR3 loop spans 12 amino acids. The CDR3, as DNA: TGTGCCAGCACTAACAGACTCTACGAGCAGTACTTC. Translated, it gives CASTNRLYEQYF.

Ten or more counts support this clonotype. The chain is built from TRBV12-3 or TRBV12-4 and TRBJ1-2, with 7 bases fitting TRBD1. There are 13 residues in the CDR3. V lost 7 bases, J lost 2 bases, and 4 bases stayed unmatched. CDR3 sequence reads: CASNLQGNYGYTF. Written as DNA, the CDR3 is TGTGCCAGCAACCTACAGGGGAACTATGGCTACACCTTC.

The J gene is TRBJ1-3, the V gene TRBV24-1; the match to TRBD1 covers 7 bases. V shed 2 bases, J shed 0 bases, and the junction held 3 bases outside the gene matches. The CDR3 totals 16 residues. Germline lookup yields CDR1 KGHDR and CDR2 SFDVKD. The CDR3 is CATSDCRGNSGNTIYF. The CDR3 DNA reads TGTGCCACCAGTGATTGCAGGGGGAACTCTGGAAACACCATATATTTT.

The chain is built from TRBV3-1 and TRBJ2-4; possibly TRBD1 or TRBD2 for D (5 bases each). V was shortened by 7 bases and J by 4 bases, with 14 bases between the two germline ends. Germline CDR1 and CDR2: LGHDT and YNNKEL (reference sequence). The CDR3 contains 14 residues. The CDR3 DNA reads TGTGCCAGCACCCCCGGGACGGTAAAAAACATTCAGTACTTC. It codes for CASTPGTVKNIQYF.

This clonotype has at least ten counts. This chain links TRBV2 with TRBJ2-3; D is unclear. CDR3 length: 13 amino acids. Germline lookup yields CDR1 SNHLY and CDR2 FYNNEI. V was trimmed by 7 bases and J by 1 base, leaving 9 bases between them. The CDR3 region is CASTVQRTDTQYF. The CDR3 DNA reads TGTGCCAGCACCGTACAGCGCACAGATACGCAGTATTTT.

This clonotype was counted at least ten times. J is TRBJ2-7 and V is TRBV7-9; D possibly uses TRBD1 or TRBD2 (5 bases each). CDR1 and CDR2 (germline): SEHNR, FQNEAQ (reference sequence). The V end was cut by 6 bases, the J end by 3 bases, with 12 bases between. The CDR3 has 13 amino acids. This chain's CDR3 is CASSSGAFYEQYF. As DNA, the CDR3 is TGTGCCAGCAGTTCCGGGGCGTTCTACGAGCAGTACTTC. The full variable domain, completed using reference TRBV7-9 and TRBJ2-7, is DTGVSQNPRHKITKRGQNVTFRCDPISEHNRLYWYRQTLGQGPEFLTYFQNEAQLEKSRLLSDRFSAERPKGSFSTLEIQRTEQGDSAMYLCASSSGAFYEQYFGPGTRLTVT.